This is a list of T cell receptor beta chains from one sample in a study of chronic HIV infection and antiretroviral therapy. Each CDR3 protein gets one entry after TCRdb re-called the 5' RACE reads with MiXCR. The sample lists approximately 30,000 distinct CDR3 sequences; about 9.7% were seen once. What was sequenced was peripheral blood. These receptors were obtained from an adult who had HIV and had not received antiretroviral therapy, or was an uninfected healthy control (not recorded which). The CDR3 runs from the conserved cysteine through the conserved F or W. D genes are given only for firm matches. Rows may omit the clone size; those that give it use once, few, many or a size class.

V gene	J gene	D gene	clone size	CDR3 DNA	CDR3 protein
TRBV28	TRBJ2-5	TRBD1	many	TGTGCCAGCCGGAGCGCAGGGGGCGTCAAGACCCAGTACTTC	CASRSAGGVKTQYF
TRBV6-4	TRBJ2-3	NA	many	TGTGCCAGCAGCCTAGGCGGGGGCGCGGGCACAGATACGCAGTATTTT	CASSLGGGAGTDTQYF
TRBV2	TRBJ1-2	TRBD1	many	TGTGCCAGCAGCGAGACAGGGTCGAACTATGGCTACACCTTC	CASSETGSNYGYTF
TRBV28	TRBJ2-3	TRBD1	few	TGTGCCAGCAGCCGGGACAGGGGAGCAGATACGCAGTATTTT	CASSRDRGADTQYF
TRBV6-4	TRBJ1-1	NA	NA	TGTGCCAGCAGTGACTCCTTAACCGACAGGTTGGCTGAAGCTTTCTTT	CASSDSLTDRLAEAFF
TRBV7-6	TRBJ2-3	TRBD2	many	TGTGCCAGCAGCCAGCTCGGCGGGAGTAGCACAGATACGCAGTATTTT	CASSQLGGSSTDTQYF
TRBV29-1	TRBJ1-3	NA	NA	TGCAGCGTTGCCGGACAGCACTCTGGAAACACCATATATTTT	CSVAGQHSGNTIYF
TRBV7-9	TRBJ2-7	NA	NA	TGTGCCAGCAGGACGACCTCCGGACAGAGTGAGCAGTACTTC	CASRTTSGQSEQYF
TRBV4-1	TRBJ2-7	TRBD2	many	TGCGCCAGCAGCCAAGATTGGGGAGGGTTCGAGCAGTACTTC	CASSQDWGGFEQYF
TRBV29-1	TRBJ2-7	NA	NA	TGCAGCGTGTGGACCTACGAGCAGTACTTC	CSVWTYEQYF
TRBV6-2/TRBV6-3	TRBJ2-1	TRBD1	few	TGTGCCAGCAGTTACCCACAGGGGGCGGTCTCCCATGAGCAGTTCTTC	CASSYPQGAVSHEQFF
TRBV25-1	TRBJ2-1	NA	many	TGTGCCAGCAGTCCGTCCCCGGGTCAGCAGAGCCACTACAATGAGCAGTTCTTC	CASSPSPGQQSHYNEQFF
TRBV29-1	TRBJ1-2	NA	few	TGCAGCGTTGAAGACCCCCCCTCTTTGGGCTACACCTTC	CSVEDPPSLGYTF
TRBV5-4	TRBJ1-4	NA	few	TGTGCCAGCAGCTTGGCCCCCCCTGAAAAACTGTTTTTT	CASSLAPPEKLFF
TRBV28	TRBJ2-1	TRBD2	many	TGTGCCAGCGGGGGTGGGGCAGCGGGGGACTACAATGAGCAGTTCTTC	CASGGGAAGDYNEQFF
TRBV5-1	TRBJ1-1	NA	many	TGCGCCAGCAGGGATTTGAACACTGAAGCTTTCTTT	CASRDLNTEAFF
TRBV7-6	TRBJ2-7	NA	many	TGTGCCAGCAGCCCCCTCCGAGGGGATCGGGAGCAGTACTTC	CASSPLRGDREQYF